Each of the 11 T cell receptor beta chains below was sequenced from the same sample in a study of post-analysis software for immune sequencing data. Overall study findings and caveats: Patients carried four or five TRBV segments more frequently than controls did, and TRBV5-6, TRBV5-1 and TRBV20-1 were among them.

TCR beta cDNA libraries had unique molecular identifiers. TCRdb reprocessed the PCR reads with MiXCR, giving one entry per CDR3 protein. Of approximately 730,000 distinct CDR3 sequences in the sample, around 27% are singletons; the top ten hold around 0.56%. These receptors' targets are unknown. Sequenced material: blood. The receptors stem from a girl aged 5-17 years with multiple sclerosis.

This clonotype was observed a few times. The rearrangement uses TRBV20-1 and TRBJ2-7, with 10 bases identical to TRBD2. Trimming took 2 bases from V and 3 from J; bases not matched to a gene: 19. The CDR3 contains 19 residues. CDR1 DFQATT and CDR2 SNEGSKA come from the germline V gene (reference sequence). The chain's CDR3 is CSARSRIAGGRDRFYEQYF. CDR3 DNA: TGCAGTGCTAGATCCCGCATAGCGGGAGGCCGGGATAGGTTCTACGAGCAGTACTTC.

A note on this clonotype: The germline gene is not matched at one end of the junction; a read error may be the cause. V usage is TRBV10-3 and J usage is TRBJ2-5, with D possibly called TRBD1 or TRBD2 (5 bases each). Germline values: CDR1 ENHRY, CDR2 SYGVKD. The CDR3 covers 15 residues. The CDR3 reads CTISESWDEKETQYF. The CDR3 region has the DNA TGTACCATCAGTGAGTCTTGGGACGAGAAAGAGACCCAGTACTTC.

This clonotype was counted a single time. Here the CDR3 DNA reads TGCAGCGGAAGTGGGACTAGCGGGAGGGCCACAGATACGCAGTATTTT. Translated, it gives CSGSGTSGRATDTQYF. This chain connects TRBV29-1 to TRBJ2-3, with 16 bases identical to TRBD2. CDR1 and CDR2 (germline): SQVTM, ANQGSEA. The V gene end was trimmed by 7 bases and the J gene end by 2 bases; junction bases not matched to a gene: 6. This CDR3 is built from 16 residues.

V is TRBV7-8 and J is TRBJ2-7, with D perhaps TRBD2 (6 bases). The germline CDR1 and CDR2 sequences are SGHVS and FQNEAQ. This CDR3 is 16 amino acids long. Trimming left V 5 bases short and J 0 bases short, with 17 bases between. CDR3 bases: TGTGCCAGCAGCCCGTGGAGGGAGGCGGCCTCCTACGAGCAGTACTTC. Translated: CASSPWREAASYEQYF.

The J gene is TRBJ1-1, the V gene TRBV27; D might be TRBD1 (5 bases). V was cut by 6 bases and J by 4 bases, with 15 bases left in between. The V gene's germline CDR1 is MNHEY and CDR2 SMNVEV (reference sequence). This CDR3 is 14 amino acids long. CDR3 nucleotides: TGTGCCAGCAGCCCCGGCAGGGAGAGCACTGAAGCTTTCTTT. Translation gives CASSPGRESTEAFF.

This clonotype appeared a few times. This chain connects TRBV27 to TRBJ2-1, with D perhaps matching TRBD1 or TRBD2 (7 bases each). Trimming shortened V by 6 bases and J by 9 bases, and 27 bases separated the two germline ends. The CDR3 extends over 17 amino acids. Per germline, CDR1 MNHEY and CDR2 SMNVEV (reference sequence). The CDR3 reads CASRTGRRSRGGFEQFF. Written as DNA, the CDR3 is TGTGCCAGCAGGACAGGGAGGAGATCCAGGGGGGGCTTTGAGCAGTTCTTC.

The sample holds many counts of this clonotype. V usage is TRBV20-1 and J usage is TRBJ2-1; a weak D match, TRBD1 (5 bases). The CDR3 consists of 13 residues. V was pared by 5 bases and J by 4 bases, with 12 bases between. Germline V CDR1 and CDR2: DFQATT, SNEGSKA (reference sequence). The CDR3 region has the DNA TGCAGTGCTCCTAGGGGCGCTTACAATGAGCAGTTCTTC. It specifies CSAPRGAYNEQFF.

The chain joins TRBV7-9 to TRBJ1-5; D perhaps matches TRBD1 (6 bases). The CDR3 contains 14 residues. The V end was cut by 4 bases, the J end by 6 bases, with 13 bases between. Germline-derived CDR1 and CDR2 are SEHNR and FQNEAQ (reference sequence). The CDR3 nucleotides read TGTGCCAGCAGCTCGACAGGTACGGTTCAGCCCCAGCATTTT. This codes for CASSSTGTVQPQHF.

This clonotype came up a few times. The J gene is TRBJ1-1, the V gene TRBV29-1; no clear D. CDR3 length equals 13 residues. The germline V and J ends were trimmed by 4 bases and 4 bases, with 13 bases remaining between them. In germline, CDR1 is SQVTM, CDR2 ANQGSEA. The CDR3 loop is CSVGIPLGTEAFF. DNA for the CDR3: TGCAGCGTTGGTATCCCCCTCGGCACTGAAGCTTTCTTT.

This clonotype was seen repeatedly, ten times or more. The chain employs TRBV5-1 and TRBJ2-1, with a weak D call TRBD2 (5 bases). This CDR3 comprises 11 residues. Germline loops: CDR1 SGHRS, CDR2 YFSETQ. With 4 bases removed from V and 10 bases from J, the gap between germline ends came to 9 bases. The CDR3 sequence: CASSADLEQFF. CDR3 nucleotide sequence: TGCGCCAGCAGCGCGGACTTAGAGCAGTTCTTC.

This rearrangement joins TRBV4-3 to TRBJ2-1, with TRBD2 identical over 15 bases. The CDR3 is made up of 16 amino acids. Germline CDR1 and CDR2: LGHNA and YSLEER. The J segment lost 7 bases and the V segment lost 0 bases, leaving 1 base of the junction unmatched. The CDR3 sequence is CASSQEGLAGGNEQFF. Written as DNA, the CDR3 is TGCGCCAGCAGCCAAGAAGGACTAGCGGGAGGGAATGAGCAGTTCTTC.